One and the same sample provided the 16 T cell receptor beta chains below, sequenced in a study of cytomegalovirus exposure and HLA in healthy donors. The primer mix had 60 Vbeta and 13 Jbeta primers. This table comes from immunoSEQ multiplex PCR, and its TCRdb copy is limited to in-frame clones, with some not included. The repertoire has around 200,000 clones, roughly 68% of them found once; the top ten carry roughly 2.5%. The sample was PBMCs. The receptors come from a man aged 35 to 55 in good health and CMV-seropositive.

The chain employs TRBV18 and TRBJ1-3; TRBD1 matches at 8 bases. There are 17 residues in the CDR3. Germline trimming cut 3 bases from V and 3 bases from J; bases unmatched to any gene: 10. CDR1 is KGHSH, CDR2 LQKENI, per germline. In DNA form, the CDR3 reads TGTGCCAGCTCACCCTGGACAGGGATTGGTGGTGGAAACACCATATATTTT. Amino acid sequence: CASSPWTGIGGGNTIYF.

V is TRBV5-1 and J is TRBJ1-2, with TRBD1 matching over 8 bases. V lost 4 bases and J lost 7; bases outside the gene matches: 12. The germline V gene has CDR1 SGHRS and CDR2 YFSETQ. This CDR3 has 15 amino acids. Written as DNA, the CDR3 is TGCGCCAGCAGCCCGGGGACAGGCGAAGGGGGTGGCTACACCTTC. It is translated as CASSPGTGEGGGYTF.

The chain uses TRBV15 and TRBJ1-1; D is possibly TRBD1 (6 bases). CDR3 length: 16 amino acids. Trimming removed 3 bases at V and 0 bases at J, with 14 bases between. From germline, CDR1 is LNHNV and CDR2 YYDKDF (reference sequence). The CDR3 bases are TGTGCCACCAGCAGCGAACCGACAGGTCTGAACACTGAAGCTTTCTTT. This encodes CATSSEPTGLNTEAFF. The full variable domain, rest sourced from reference TRBV15 and TRBJ1-1, is DAMVIQNPRYQVTQFGKPVTLSCSQTLNHNVMYWYQQKSSQAPKLLFHYYDKDFNNEADTPDNFQSRRPNTSFCFLDIRSPGLGDTAMYLCATSSEPTGLNTEAFFGQGTRLTVV.

This clone was counted a few times. This chain joins TRBV6-6 and TRBJ2-7; TRBD2 is a possible D gene (5 bases). The CDR3 spans 14 residues. The germline V and J ends were trimmed by 6 bases and 0 bases, with 12 bases remaining between them. CDR1 and CDR2 (germline): MNHNY, SVGAGI (reference sequence). Here the CDR3 DNA reads TGTGCCAGCAGGCCCCGGGGAGACTCCTACGAGCAGTACTTC. It specifies CASRPRGDSYEQYF.

This clone has just a few counts. This chain joins TRBV27 and TRBJ1-2; D gene uncertain. Per the germline V gene, CDR1 is MNHEY and CDR2 is SMNVEV (reference sequence). The V and J ends lost 5 bases and 0 bases respectively, with 16 bases between them. The length of the CDR3 is 16 residues. CDR3 sequence (DNA): TGTGCCAGCAGTGCTTCCCGTGGCACCCCTAACTATGGCTACACCTTC. Its protein is CASSASRGTPNYGYTF.

The gene calls are TRBV6-5 and TRBJ1-2; D may be TRBD1 (6 bases). The CDR3 is made up of 15 amino acids. Trimming left V 6 bases short and J 4 bases short, with 18 bases between. Germline lookup yields CDR1 MNHEY and CDR2 SVGAGI. CDR3 loop: CASRPSNDRSYGYTF. Written as DNA, the CDR3 is TGTGCCAGCAGACCCAGTAACGACAGGTCCTATGGCTACACCTTC.

This clone was counted a few times. The rearrangement joins TRBV6-1 to TRBJ1-6, with D perhaps matching TRBD1 (5 bases). The CDR3 is 13 residues long. The V gene's germline CDR1 is MNHNS and CDR2 SASEGT. Trimming removed 6 bases at V and 7 bases at J, with 10 bases between. The CDR3: CASSPGLNSPLHF. The CDR3 bases are TGTGCCAGCAGCCCGGGACTCAATTCACCCCTCCACTTT.

The chain recombines TRBV6-1 with TRBJ1-3; 7 bases are a match to TRBD1. Germline assignment: CDR1 MNHNS and CDR2 SASEGT. V lost 6 bases and J lost 0; bases outside the gene matches: 5. CDR3 size: 15 residues. The CDR3 region is CASRWGQISGNTIYF. The CDR3 nucleotides are TGTGCCAGCAGGTGGGGACAGATCTCTGGAAACACCATATATTTT.

This chain joins TRBV7-2 and TRBJ2-1, with TRBD2 identical over 8 bases. With V trimmed by 1 base and J by 9 bases, 8 bases remained unmatched. Germline assignment: CDR1 SGHTA and CDR2 FQGNSA. The CDR3 contains 15 residues. CDR3 residues: CASSLDTGGPREQFF. CDR3 sequence (DNA): TGTGCCAGCAGCTTAGATACGGGGGGGCCCCGTGAGCAGTTCTTC.

CDR3 sequence reads: CAISSSGGNTGELFF. The DNA of the CDR3 is TGTGCCATCAGTTCTAGCGGGGGGAACACCGGGGAGCTGTTTTTT. The chain combines TRBV10-3 with TRBJ2-2; 10 bases are a match to TRBD2. Germline V lookup: CDR1 ENHRY, CDR2 SYGVKD. This CDR3 comprises 15 residues. With 5 bases clipped from V and 1 base from J, the junction kept 1 base outside the gene matches.

The chain has TRBV4-1 and TRBJ1-6, with a weak D call TRBD1 (5 bases). The V gene lost 1 base and the J gene lost 6 bases, with 13 bases spanning the gap. CDR3 length: 16 residues. CDR1 is MGHRA, CDR2 YSYEKL, per germline. CDR3 sequence (DNA): TGCGCCAGCAGCCAAGGGGGCGCGGGAGGTAATTCACCCCTCCACTTT. This gives the protein CASSQGGAGGNSPLHF.

This clone has more than one count but fewer than ten. The rearrangement uses TRBV11-2 and TRBJ2-5; 8 bases match TRBD1. J lost 5 bases, V lost 5 bases, and 7 bases had no gene match. The CDR3 consists of 14 residues. From germline, CDR1 is SGHAT and CDR2 FQNNGV. The CDR3 nucleotides read TGTGCCAGCAGCCCACGGGACAGGTCTGAGACCCAGTACTTC. Translation gives CASSPRDRSETQYF.

The V gene is TRBV5-1, the J gene TRBJ1-1, with D maybe TRBD1 (5 bases). Trimming cost V 6 bases and J 1 base, with 16 bases left between them. Germline CDR1 and CDR2: SGHRS and YFSETQ. The CDR3 sequence is 15 residues long. The CDR3 DNA follows: TGCGCCAGCAATGGGGCAGGGTTTAAGAACACTGAAGCTTTCTTT. Encoded protein: CASNGAGFKNTEAFF.

This clone was counted only a few times. V usage is TRBV6-1 and J usage is TRBJ2-7; D might be TRBD1 (5 bases). CDR3 length equals 15 residues. Germline values: CDR1 MNHNS, CDR2 SASEGT. V lost 4 bases, J lost 2 bases, and 15 bases lay in between. Here the CDR3 reads CASSVSTVSTYEQYF. CDR3 nucleotides: TGTGCCAGCAGTGTGTCGACAGTGTCCACCTACGAGCAGTACTTC.

The chain joins TRBV19 to TRBJ1-2; D is undetermined. V shed 6 bases and J shed 8 bases, with 19 bases lying between them. The V gene's germline CDR1 is LNHDA and CDR2 SQIVND (reference sequence). There are 14 residues in the CDR3. CDR3 residues: CASSSLGRHEGYTF. CDR3 sequence (DNA): TGTGCCAGTAGCTCCTTAGGGAGGCACGAAGGCTACACCTTC.

There are a few counts of this clone. This chain joins TRBV9 and TRBJ2-1; TRBD2 matches at 13 bases. The CDR3 runs 17 residues. Per the germline V gene, CDR1 is SGDLS and CDR2 is YYNGEE. V shed 4 bases, J shed 7 bases, and the junction held 11 bases outside the gene matches. As DNA, the CDR3 is TGTGCCAGCAGCCCGCGACTAGCGGGGGGCCAAGGGAATGAGCAGTTCTTC. Residues: CASSPRLAGGQGNEQFF.